A selection of T cell receptor beta chains follows, all from one sample in a study of shared clonotypes between healthy human individuals. Sequencing was performed with immunoSEQ multiplex PCR; in TCRdb, only in-frame clones are kept and a portion is missing. The sample includes millions of clones, over 85% seen only once; the top ten take 0.35% to 0.5%. The sample comprised naive CD4+ T cells from PBMCs. These receptors were obtained from a man aged 18-30 years in good health. Some clones in this sample may be carry-over from other donors' samples. Each CDR3 is given without its conserved first and last residue. Fields, in order: V gene, J gene, clone size, CDR3 protein. Not every row has a clone size; where given, it reads once, few, many or a size class.

>TRBV2|TRBJ2-1|.
ASSGSIRDRDYNEQF
>TRBV9|TRBJ2-1|.
ASSSDRAEQF
>TRBV2|TRBJ2-1|.
ASSVEGVEF
>TRBV6-5|TRBJ2-7|once
ASSYGRERQY
>TRBV4-3|TRBJ2-2|.
ASSPRFPGELF
>TRBV28|TRBJ1-2|.
ASRQGPNYGYT
>TRBV7-9|TRBJ2-7|once
ASTGTGITKQY
>TRBV5-1|TRBJ1-2|once
ASSYSGGDYGYT
>TRBV4-1|TRBJ1-2|.
ASSHPTGGADGYGYT
>TRBV5-1|TRBJ2-3|.
ASSLSSGGADTQY
>TRBV7-2|TRBJ2-3|.
ASSLGTPAYTDTQY
>TRBV29-1|TRBJ2-5|.
SVGGQGASETQY
>TRBV15|TRBJ2-1|.
ATSPRDRSYNEQF
>TRBV6-1|TRBJ2-2|.
ASSDPRKQASGTGELF
>TRBV7-9|TRBJ2-5|.
ASMLAGVKTQY
>TRBV5-1|TRBJ1-1|.
ASSTGQPKTEAF
>TRBV4-2|TRBJ1-2|.
ASSQVGDRERYGYT
>TRBV18|TRBJ1-1|.
ASSLMTVMNTEAF
>TRBV7-3|TRBJ1-1|few
ASSLWGRRNTEAF
>TRBV6-5|TRBJ2-4|.
ASRRQGAKNIQY
>TRBV21-1|TRBJ2-7|.
ASSEPGTGRSYEQY
>TRBV7-2|TRBJ2-7|.
ASSPGVGGTYEQY
>TRBV7-9|TRBJ2-7|.
ASSPPEGPFSYEQY
>TRBV5-6|TRBJ2-2|.
ASSLSLRELF
>TRBV2|TRBJ2-7|.
ASRGTSVFYEQY
>TRBV5-1|TRBJ2-5|.
ASSLTSGRGETQY
>TRBV6-5|TRBJ1-2|.
ASSDPPGRSRYT
>TRBV2|TRBJ2-2|.
ASSEASGGNTGELF
>TRBV5-1|TRBJ2-3|.
ASSLALSTDTQY
>TRBV5-4|TRBJ2-7|.
ASSRDRALQY
>TRBV7-3|TRBJ2-1|once
ASSRFQGNEQF
>TRBV7-8|TRBJ2-2|.
ASSLGRPGVVGELF